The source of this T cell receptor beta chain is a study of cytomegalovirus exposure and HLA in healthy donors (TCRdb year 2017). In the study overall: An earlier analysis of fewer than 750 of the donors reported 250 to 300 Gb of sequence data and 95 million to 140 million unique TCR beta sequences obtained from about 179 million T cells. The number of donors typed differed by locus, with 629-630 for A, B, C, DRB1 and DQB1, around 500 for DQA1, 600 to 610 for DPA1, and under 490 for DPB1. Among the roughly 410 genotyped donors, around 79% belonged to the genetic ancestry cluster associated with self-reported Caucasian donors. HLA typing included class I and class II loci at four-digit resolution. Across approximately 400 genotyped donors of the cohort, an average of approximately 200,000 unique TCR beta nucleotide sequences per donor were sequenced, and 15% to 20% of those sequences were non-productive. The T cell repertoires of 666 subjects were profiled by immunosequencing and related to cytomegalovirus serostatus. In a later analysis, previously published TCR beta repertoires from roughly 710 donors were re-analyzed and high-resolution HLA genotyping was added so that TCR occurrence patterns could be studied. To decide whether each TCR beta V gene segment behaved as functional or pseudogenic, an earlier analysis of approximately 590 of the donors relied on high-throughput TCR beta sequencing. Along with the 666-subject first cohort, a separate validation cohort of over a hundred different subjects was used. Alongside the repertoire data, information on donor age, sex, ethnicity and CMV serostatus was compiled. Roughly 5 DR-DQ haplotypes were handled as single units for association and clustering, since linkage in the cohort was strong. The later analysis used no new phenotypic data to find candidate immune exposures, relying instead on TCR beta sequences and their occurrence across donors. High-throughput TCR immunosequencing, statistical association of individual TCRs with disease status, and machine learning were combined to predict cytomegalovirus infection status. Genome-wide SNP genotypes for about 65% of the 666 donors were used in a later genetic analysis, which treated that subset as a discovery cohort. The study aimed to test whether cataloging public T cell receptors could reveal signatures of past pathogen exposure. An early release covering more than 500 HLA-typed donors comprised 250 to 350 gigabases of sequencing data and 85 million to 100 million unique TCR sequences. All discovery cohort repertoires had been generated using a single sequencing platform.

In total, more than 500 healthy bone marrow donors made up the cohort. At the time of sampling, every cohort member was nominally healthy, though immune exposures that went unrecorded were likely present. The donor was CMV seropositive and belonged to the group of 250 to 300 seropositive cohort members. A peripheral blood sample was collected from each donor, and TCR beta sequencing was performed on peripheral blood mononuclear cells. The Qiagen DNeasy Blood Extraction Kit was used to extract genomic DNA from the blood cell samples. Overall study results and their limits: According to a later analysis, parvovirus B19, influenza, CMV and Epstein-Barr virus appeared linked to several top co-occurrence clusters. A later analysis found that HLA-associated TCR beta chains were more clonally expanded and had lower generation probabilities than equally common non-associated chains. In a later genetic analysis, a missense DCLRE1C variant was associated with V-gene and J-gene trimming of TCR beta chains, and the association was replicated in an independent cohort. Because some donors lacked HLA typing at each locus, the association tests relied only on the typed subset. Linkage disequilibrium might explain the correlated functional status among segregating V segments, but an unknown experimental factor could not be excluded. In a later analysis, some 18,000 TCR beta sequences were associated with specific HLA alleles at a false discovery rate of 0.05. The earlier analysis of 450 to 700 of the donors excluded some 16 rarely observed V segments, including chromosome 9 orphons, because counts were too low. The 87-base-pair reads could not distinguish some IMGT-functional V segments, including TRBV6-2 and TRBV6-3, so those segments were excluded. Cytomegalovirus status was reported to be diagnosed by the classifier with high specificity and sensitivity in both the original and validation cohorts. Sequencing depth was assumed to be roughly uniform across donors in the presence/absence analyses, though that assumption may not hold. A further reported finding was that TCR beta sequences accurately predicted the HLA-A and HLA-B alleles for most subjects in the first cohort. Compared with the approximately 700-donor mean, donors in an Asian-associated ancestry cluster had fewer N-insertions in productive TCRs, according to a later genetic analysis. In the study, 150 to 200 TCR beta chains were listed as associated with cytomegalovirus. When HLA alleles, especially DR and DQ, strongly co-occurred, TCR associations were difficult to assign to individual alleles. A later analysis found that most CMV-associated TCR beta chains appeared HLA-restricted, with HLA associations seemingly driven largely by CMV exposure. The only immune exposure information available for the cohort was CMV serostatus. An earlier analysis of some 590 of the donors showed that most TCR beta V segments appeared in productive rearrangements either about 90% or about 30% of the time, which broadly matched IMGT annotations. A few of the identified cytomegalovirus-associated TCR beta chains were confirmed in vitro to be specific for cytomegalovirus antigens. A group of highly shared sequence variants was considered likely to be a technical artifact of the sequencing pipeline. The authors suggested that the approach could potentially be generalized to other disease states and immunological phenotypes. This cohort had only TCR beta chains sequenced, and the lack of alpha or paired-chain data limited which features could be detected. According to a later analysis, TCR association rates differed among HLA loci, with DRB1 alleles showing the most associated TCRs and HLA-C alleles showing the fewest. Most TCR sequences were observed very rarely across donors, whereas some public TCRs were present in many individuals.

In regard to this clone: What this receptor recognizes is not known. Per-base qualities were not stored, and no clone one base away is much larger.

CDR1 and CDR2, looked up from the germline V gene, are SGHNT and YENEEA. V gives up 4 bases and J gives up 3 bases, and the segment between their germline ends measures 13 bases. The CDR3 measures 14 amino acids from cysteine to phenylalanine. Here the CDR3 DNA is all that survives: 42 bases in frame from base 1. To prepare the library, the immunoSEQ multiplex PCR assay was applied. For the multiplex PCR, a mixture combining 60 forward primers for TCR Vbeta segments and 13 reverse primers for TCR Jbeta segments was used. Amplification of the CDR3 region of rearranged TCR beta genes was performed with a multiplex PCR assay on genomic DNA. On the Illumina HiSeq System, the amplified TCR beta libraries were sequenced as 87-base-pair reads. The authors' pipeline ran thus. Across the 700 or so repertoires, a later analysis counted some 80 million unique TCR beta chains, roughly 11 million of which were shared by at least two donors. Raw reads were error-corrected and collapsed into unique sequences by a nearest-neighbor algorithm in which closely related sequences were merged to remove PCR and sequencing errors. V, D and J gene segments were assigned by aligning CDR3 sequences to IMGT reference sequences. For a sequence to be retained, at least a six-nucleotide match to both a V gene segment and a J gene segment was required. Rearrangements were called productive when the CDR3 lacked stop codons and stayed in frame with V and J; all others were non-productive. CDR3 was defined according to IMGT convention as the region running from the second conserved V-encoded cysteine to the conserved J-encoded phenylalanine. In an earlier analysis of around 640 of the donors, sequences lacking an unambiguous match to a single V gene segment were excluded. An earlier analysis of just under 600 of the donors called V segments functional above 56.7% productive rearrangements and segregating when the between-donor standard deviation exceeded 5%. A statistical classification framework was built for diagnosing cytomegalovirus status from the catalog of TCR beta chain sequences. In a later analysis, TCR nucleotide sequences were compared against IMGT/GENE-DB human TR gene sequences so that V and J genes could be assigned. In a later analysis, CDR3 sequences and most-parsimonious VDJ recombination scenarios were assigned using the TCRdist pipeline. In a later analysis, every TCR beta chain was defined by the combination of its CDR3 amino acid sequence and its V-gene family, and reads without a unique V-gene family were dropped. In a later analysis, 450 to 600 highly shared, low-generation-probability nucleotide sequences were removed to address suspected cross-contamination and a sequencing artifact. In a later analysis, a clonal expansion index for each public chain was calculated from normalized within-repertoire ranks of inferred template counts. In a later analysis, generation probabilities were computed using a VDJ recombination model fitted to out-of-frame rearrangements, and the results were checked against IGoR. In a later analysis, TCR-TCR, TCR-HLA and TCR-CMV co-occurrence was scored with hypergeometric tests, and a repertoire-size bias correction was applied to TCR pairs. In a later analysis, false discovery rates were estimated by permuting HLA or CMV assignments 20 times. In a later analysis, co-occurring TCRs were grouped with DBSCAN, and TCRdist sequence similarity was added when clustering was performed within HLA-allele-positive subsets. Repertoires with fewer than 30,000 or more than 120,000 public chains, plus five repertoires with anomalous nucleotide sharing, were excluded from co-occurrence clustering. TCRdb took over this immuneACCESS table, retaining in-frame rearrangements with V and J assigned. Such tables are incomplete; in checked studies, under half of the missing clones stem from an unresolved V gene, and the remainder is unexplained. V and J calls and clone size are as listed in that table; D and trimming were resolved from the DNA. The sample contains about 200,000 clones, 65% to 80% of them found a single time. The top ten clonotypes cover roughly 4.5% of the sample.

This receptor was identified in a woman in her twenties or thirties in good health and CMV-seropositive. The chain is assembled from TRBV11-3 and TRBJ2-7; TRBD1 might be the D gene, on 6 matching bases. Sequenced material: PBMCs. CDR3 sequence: CASSSRGLGYEQYF. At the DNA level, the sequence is TGTGCCAGCAGCTCCAGGGGTCTGGGCTACGAGCAGTACTTC.